This T cell receptor beta chain was documented in a study of blood T cells in healthy people across ages. This clonotype was picked up a small number of times. The authors ran a second PCR of about 7 to 11 cycles using a sample-barcoded 5' primer and a J-beta primer mix. One entry per CDR3 protein results from TCRdb running MiXCR on the 5' RACE reads. Among roughly 1,700,000 distinct CDR3 sequences listed, 25% to 30% were seen once. Healthy Russian Caucasian donors spanned ages roughly 6 to 90 years. Extraction of total RNA produced a minimum of 6 micrograms from each sample. The sequenced material came from blood. This TCR was recovered from a woman under 40 in good health.

CDR3: CASSVVVSGSYNEQFF. CDR3 in DNA: TGTGCCAGCAGCGTAGTTGTGTCGGGCTCCTACAATGAGCAGTTCTTC. The chain recombines TRBV9 with TRBJ2-1; D not resolved. The V and J ends lost 0 bases and 0 bases respectively, with 10 bases between them. This CDR3 is 16 amino acids long. Germline V CDR1 and CDR2: SGDLS, YYNGEE. Full variable domain (missing parts from reference TRBV9 and TRBJ2-1): DSGVTQTPKHLITATGQRVTLRCSPRSGDLSVYWYQQSLDQGLQFLIQYYNGEERAKGNILERFSAQQFPDLHSELNLSSLELGDSALYFCASSVVVSGSYNEQFFGPGTRLTVL.